Below, 15 T cell receptor beta chains from the same sample are listed, as sequenced in a study of response to subunit inactivated influenza vaccine. TCRdb reprocessed the RT-PCR reads via MiXCR and lists one record per CDR3 protein. The table has about 520,000 distinct CDR3 sequences, 25% seen once; the top ten hold 1.5% to 2%. Sequenced here: CD4+ T cells sorted from PBMCs, sampled roughly 5 days after vaccination. The receptors come from a middle-aged man who received an inactivated influenza vaccine.

There are a few counts of this clonotype. Without the conserved terminal phenylalanine or tryptophan, this CDR3 likely stems from a read error. The chain is built from TRBV5-1 and TRBJ1-1; 8 nucleotides agree with TRBD1. The V gene's germline CDR1 is SGHRS and CDR2 YFSETQ. Germline trimming cut 2 bases from V and 3 bases from J; bases unmatched to any gene: 3. The CDR3 runs to 14 residues. The CDR3 reads CASSFQGADTEAFL. CDR3 DNA: TGCGCCAGCAGCTTCCAGGGGGCCGACACTGAAGCTTTCCTT.

This clonotype was counted between two and nine times. The V call is TRBV7-2, the J call TRBJ2-1; TRBD2 matches 10 bases. The CDR3 runs 17 residues. Per the germline V gene, CDR1 is SGHTA and CDR2 is FQGNSA. The junction had 8 bases not matched to a gene; V was cut back by 4 bases and J by 2 bases. CDR3 in DNA: TGTGCCAGCAGCTCGCTCTTGACTAGCGGGCCCTACAATGAGCAGTTCTTC. Translated: CASSSLLTSGPYNEQFF.

This clonotype was recorded a few times. The V and J genes are TRBV6-5 and TRBJ2-5; D uncertain. The ends were cut back, 2 bases at V and 3 bases at J, with 10 bases in the middle. This CDR3 is built from 14 residues. CDR1 is MNHEY, CDR2 SVGAGI, per germline. The CDR3 DNA reads as TGTGCCAGCAGTTACACGGGTCGGGAAGAGACCCAGTACTTC. Translation: CASSYTGREETQYF.

This clonotype was seen only a few times. The gene calls are TRBV2 and TRBJ2-5; 11 bases map to TRBD2. J gave up 1 base and V 4 bases, and 2 bases lay outside the gene matches. The CDR3 is made up of 15 amino acids. Germline CDR1 is SNHLY and CDR2 is FYNNEI. CDR3 DNA sequence: TGTGCCAGCAGTGCCGGGACTAGCGGCCAAGAGACCCAGTACTTC. Its protein is CASSAGTSGQETQYF.

A few counts support this clonotype. This chain links TRBV15 with TRBJ2-1; D is possibly TRBD1 or TRBD2 (5 bases each). The length of the CDR3 is 15 residues. CDR1 is LNHNV and CDR2 is YYDKDF in the germline V gene (reference sequence). V was trimmed by 7 bases and J by 3 bases, leaving 16 bases between them. CDR3 coding DNA: TGTGCCACCACCCCGGGACCCAGCGTCTACAATGAGCAGTTCTTC. Translation: CATTPGPSVYNEQFF.

The gene calls are TRBV12-3 or TRBV12-4 and TRBJ1-5; 9 bases are a match to TRBD1. The CDR3 consists of 12 residues. The V segment lost 8 bases and the J segment 7 bases; nucleotides outside the gene matches: 3. The CDR3 spells CASRDREQPQHF. The CDR3 nucleotides are TGTGCCAGCCGGGACAGGGAGCAGCCCCAGCATTTT.

The rearrangement uses TRBV30 and TRBJ1-3, with no clear D. Trimming stripped 0 bases from V and 4 bases from J, with 19 bases between. Germline CDR1 is GTSNPN and CDR2 is SVGIG (reference sequence). This CDR3 is 17 amino acids long. This CDR3 reads CAWSVPPIRTLGNTIYF. CDR3 in DNA: TGTGCCTGGAGTGTACCCCCGATACGAACCCTCGGAAACACCATATATTTT.

The chain carries TRBV5-1 and TRBJ2-5, with D perhaps assigned TRBD1 or TRBD2 (5 bases each). CDR1 SGHRS and CDR2 YFSETQ come from the germline V gene. This CDR3 has 15 residues. Trimming removed 4 bases at V and 2 bases at J, with 15 bases between. The CDR3 coding sequence is TGCGCCAGCAGCCCCGGGGCAGGGCCGCAAGAGACCCAGTACTTC. It codes for CASSPGAGPQETQYF.

The chain combines TRBV19 with TRBJ2-2; D unclear. Germline V gene sequence: CDR1 LNHDA, CDR2 SQIVND (reference sequence). The CDR3 covers 14 residues. V dropped 3 bases and J dropped 1 base, with 6 bases sitting between them. CDR3 protein: CASSIVRNTGELFF. Here the CDR3 DNA reads TGTGCCAGTAGTATCGTCAGGAACACCGGGGAGCTGTTTTTT.

This clonotype was seen repeatedly, ten times or more. J is TRBJ1-5 and V is TRBV7-2; D is undetermined. V lost 0 bases, J lost 7 bases, and 4 bases lay in between. The CDR3 covers 12 residues. Germline values: CDR1 SGHTA, CDR2 FQGNSA. The CDR3 protein is CASSLAGQPQHF. DNA for the CDR3: TGTGCCAGCAGCTTAGCCGGGCAGCCCCAGCATTTT.

The chain couples TRBV29-1 to TRBJ2-3; possible D gene TRBD1, 6 bases. Germline V CDR1 and CDR2: SQVTM, ANQGSEA. This CDR3 spans 15 amino acids. The V end lost 4 bases, the J end lost 3 bases, and 17 bases lay between the germline ends. The CDR3 loop is CSVVARGFKTDTQYF. CDR3 DNA: TGCAGCGTTGTGGCCAGGGGTTTTAAAACAGATACGCAGTATTTT.

V is TRBV20-1 and J is TRBJ2-3; D not resolved. Germline loops: CDR1 DFQATT, CDR2 SNEGSKA (reference sequence). The CDR3 spans 13 residues. Between the trimmed V and J ends, which lost 4 bases and 0 bases, there was a span of 8 bases. CDR3 loop: CSATAPSTDTQYF. In DNA, the CDR3 is TGCAGTGCTACGGCACCGAGCACAGATACGCAGTATTTT.

The chain links TRBV6-1 to TRBJ2-7; D is unclear. The CDR3 has 13 residues. Germline V gene sequence: CDR1 MNHNS, CDR2 SASEGT. The V end lost 6 bases, the J end lost 5 bases, and 14 bases lay between the germline ends. CDR3 loop: CASRNQGRNEQYF. DNA for the CDR3: TGTGCCAGCAGGAACCAAGGGCGCAACGAGCAGTACTTC.

The rearrangement joins TRBV5-4 to TRBJ2-1; 7 bases are shared with TRBD1. V gave up 4 bases and J gave up 7 bases; unmatched junction bases: 8. CDR1 is SGHNT, CDR2 YYREEE, per germline (reference sequence). The length of the CDR3 is 14 residues. Written as DNA, the CDR3 is TGTGCCAGCAGCATACCGACAGGGTTTAATGAGCAGTTCTTC. Amino acid sequence: CASSIPTGFNEQFF.

This clonotype was detected a few times. This chain joins TRBV24-1 and TRBJ2-5; 7 nucleotides match TRBD1. Germline CDR1 reads KGHDR; CDR2 reads SFDVKD. This CDR3 contains 16 residues. The junction had 9 bases not matched to a gene; V was cut back by 4 bases and J by 2 bases. The CDR3 loop reads CATSDPTGNKQETQYF. CDR3 nucleotides: TGTGCCACCAGTGACCCGACAGGGAATAAACAAGAGACCCAGTACTTC.